At least ten counts were recorded for the clone carrying this T cell receptor beta chain. Its antigen is unknown. A universal primer site was created by template switching, with the cDNA bearing unique molecular identifiers. TCRdb fed the 5' RACE reads into MiXCR, producing one record per CDR3 protein. The data show about 720,000 distinct CDR3 sequences, around 8.3% seen once. The data derive from a study of identical twins. General study points: The models systematically underestimated how much out-of-frame TCR alpha was shared in monozygotic twins.

Trimming at V came to 6 bases and at J to 5 bases, leaving 9 bases not matched to a gene. The germline V gene encodes CDR1 MNHEY and CDR2 SVGEGT. The CDR3 is 15 amino acids. These data also formed part of another study, on yellow fever vaccine responses in identical twins. From that second work: Twins reportedly appeared to share part of their vaccine T cell response while keeping part individual.

The sequence derives from a woman younger than 30 in good health. J is TRBJ2-2 and V is TRBV6-2 or TRBV6-3; the match to TRBD1 covers 7 bases. The specimen sequenced was PBMCs. The CDR3 loop is CASRTRDSITGELFF. CDR3 DNA sequence: TGTGCCAGCAGAACCCGGGACAGCATAACCGGGGAGCTGTTTTTT.